Following are 27 T cell receptor beta chains from one sample sequenced in a study of shared clonotypes between healthy human individuals. Produced via immunoSEQ multiplex PCR; TCRdb's table is partial and in-frame only. The sample holds 700,000 to 950,000 clones, 95% to 97% seen once. Naive CD8 cells were CD45RO-negative, positively selected for CCR7, excluding terminally differentiated effector memory CD45RA+ cells. The sequencing sample was made of naive CD8+ T cells sorted from blood. Receptor source: a man younger than 45 in good health.

The V call is TRBV27, the J call TRBJ2-7; D uncertain. In germline, CDR1 is MNHEY, CDR2 SMNVEV (reference sequence). V shed 4 bases and J shed 0 bases, with 19 bases lying between them. The CDR3 consists of 17 residues. CDR3 region: CASSSPHQGPSSYEQYF. As DNA, the CDR3 is TGTGCCAGCAGTTCCCCCCATCAAGGCCCGAGCTCCTACGAGCAGTACTTC.

This clone was counted once. The chain couples TRBV29-1 to TRBJ2-2; D remains unclear. The germline V gene encodes CDR1 SQVTM and CDR2 ANQGSEA. V was clipped by 0 bases and J by 4 bases, with 6 bases between them. The CDR3 length is 13 residues. CDR3 region: CSVEDLATGELFF. The DNA of the CDR3 is TGCAGCGTTGAAGATCTGGCCACCGGGGAGCTGTTTTTT.

This clone was seen once. The chain carries TRBV18 and TRBJ2-7; D unresolved. The germline gives CDR1 KGHSH, CDR2 LQKENI. The germline V and J ends were trimmed by 0 bases and 1 base, with 7 bases remaining between them. CDR3 length: 14 residues. CDR3 loop: CASSPPQQSYEQYF. The DNA for the CDR3 is TGTGCCAGCTCACCACCGCAGCAATCCTACGAGCAGTACTTC.

The rearrangement links TRBV28 to TRBJ1-5; 7 bases are a match to TRBD1. The CDR3 contains 14 residues. The trim removed 5 bases at V and 6 bases at J, leaving 7 bases unmatched. In germline, CDR1 is MDHEN, CDR2 SYDVKM. CDR3 protein: CASSDRAVSQPQHF. DNA of the CDR3: TGTGCCAGCAGTGACAGGGCAGTTTCTCAGCCCCAGCATTTT.

The genes are TRBV5-1 and TRBJ2-1; D is possibly TRBD1 or TRBD2 (5 bases each). Germline-derived CDR1 and CDR2 are SGHRS and YFSETQ. This CDR3 is 17 amino acids long. The V and J ends lost 5 bases and 3 bases respectively, with 21 bases between them. The CDR3 here is CASSPRPPGQYYNEQFF. For the CDR3, the DNA is TGCGCCAGCAGTCCCCGACCCCCGGGGCAATACTACAATGAGCAGTTCTTC.

The chain links TRBV2 to TRBJ2-7; D is ambiguous. Germline CDR1 SNHLY, CDR2 FYNNEI. The CDR3 is 11 amino acids. V shed 8 bases and J shed 0 bases, with 5 bases lying between them. The CDR3 here is CASQTSYEQYF. The CDR3 DNA reads as TGTGCCAGCCAAACCTCCTACGAGCAGTACTTC.

The chain is built from TRBV4-3 and TRBJ2-1, with 9 bases matching TRBD1. Trimming at V came to 4 bases and at J to 10 bases, leaving 11 bases not matched to a gene. The germline V gene encodes CDR1 LGHNA and CDR2 YSLEER. This CDR3 is built from 15 residues. Here the CDR3 DNA reads TGCGCCAGCAGCCCTAGTGGGACAGGGATGCTCGAGCAGTTCTTC. Residues: CASSPSGTGMLEQFF.

V usage is TRBV25-1 and J usage is TRBJ2-1, with a tentative D call TRBD1 (5 bases). The V gene's germline CDR1 is MGHDK and CDR2 SYGVNS. V dropped 6 bases and J dropped 13 bases, with 13 bases sitting between them. The CDR3 consists of 11 residues. CDR3 nucleotide sequence: TGTGCCAGCAGCCAGGGTTCAGTCCAGTTCTTC. Amino acid sequence: CASSQGSVQFF.

In nucleotides, the CDR3 is TGTGCCAGCAGCTTGCGAGCGAAGTTGGGGGTTCTAACTAATGAAAAACTGTTTTTT. Protein: CASSLRAKLGVLTNEKLFF. The chain couples TRBV7-2 to TRBJ1-4, with D maybe TRBD1 (5 bases). This CDR3 contains 19 residues. V was clipped by 3 bases and J by 1 base, with 21 bases between them. The V gene's germline CDR1 is SGHTA and CDR2 FQGNSA. Supplemented by reference TRBV7-2 and TRBJ1-4, the full variable domain reads GAGVSQSPSNKVTEKGKDVELRCDPISGHTALYWYRQSLGQGLEFLIYFQGNSAPDKSGLPSDRFSAERTGGSVSTLTIQRTQQEDSAVYLCASSLRAKLGVLTNEKLFFGSGTQLSVL.

The chain recombines TRBV5-1 with TRBJ2-7; D is undetermined. The CDR3 extends over 15 amino acids. From germline, CDR1 is SGHRS and CDR2 YFSETQ. V lost 0 bases and J 1 base, leaving 11 bases between the germline ends. The CDR3 is CASSLASAGSYEQYF. The CDR3 region has the DNA TGCGCCAGCAGCTTGGCTAGTGCCGGGTCCTACGAGCAGTACTTC.

V and J are TRBV9 and TRBJ2-1; D remains ambiguous. The germline gives CDR1 SGDLS, CDR2 YYNGEE. The CDR3 runs 10 residues. The V gene lost 4 bases and the J gene lost 11 bases, with 7 bases spanning the gap. Here the CDR3 DNA reads TGTGCCAGCAGCCCCCGGAAGCAGTTCTTC. It specifies CASSPRKQFF. Full variable domain (outside the CDR3, taken from reference TRBV9 and TRBJ2-1): DSGVTQTPKHLITATGQRVTLRCSPRSGDLSVYWYQQSLDQGLQFLIQYYNGEERAKGNILERFSAQQFPDLHSELNLSSLELGDSALYFCASSPRKQFFGPGTRLTVL.

The chain carries TRBV7-9 and TRBJ2-3; 7 nucleotides agree with TRBD2. V was clipped by 4 bases and J by 0 bases; unmatched bases: 4. The germline gives CDR1 SEHNR, CDR2 FQNEAQ (reference sequence). The CDR3 covers 15 residues. In DNA form, the CDR3 reads TGTGCCAGCAGCTACGAGCGGGAAAGCACAGATACGCAGTATTTT. It is translated as CASSYERESTDTQYF.

This sequence joins TRBV7-9 and TRBJ2-6, with TRBD1 as a possible D gene (6 bases). In germline, CDR1 is SEHNR, CDR2 FQNEAQ (reference sequence). The germline V and J ends were trimmed by 4 bases and 0 bases, with 10 bases remaining between them. The CDR3 sequence is 16 residues long. The CDR3 is CASSSGQNSGANVLTF. The CDR3 region has the DNA TGTGCCAGCAGCTCGGGACAAAACTCTGGGGCCAACGTCCTGACTTTC.

A note on this clone: This sample also contains other DNA sequences that code for the same CDR3. The chain joins TRBV4-1 to TRBJ2-1, with TRBD2 matching over 11 bases. The V gene's germline CDR1 is MGHRA and CDR2 YSYEKL. Trimming cost V 4 bases and J 4 bases; bases outside gene matches: 3. The CDR3 is 15 amino acids. The CDR3 here is CASSPGTSGYNEQFF. The CDR3 coding sequence is TGCGCCAGCAGCCCCGGGACTAGCGGTTACAATGAGCAGTTCTTC.

The chain couples TRBV19 to TRBJ2-1; a possible D gene is TRBD1 (5 bases). This CDR3 is built from 18 residues. V shed 1 base and J shed 0 bases, with 16 bases lying between them. CDR1 is LNHDA and CDR2 is SQIVND in the germline V gene (reference sequence). The CDR3 loop reads CASSIGVRQYSSYNEQFF. Written as DNA, the CDR3 is TGTGCCAGTAGTATAGGGGTTCGACAGTATAGCTCCTACAATGAGCAGTTCTTC.

The V gene is TRBV2, the J gene TRBJ2-5, with 11 nucleotides matching TRBD1. The germline V gene has CDR1 SNHLY and CDR2 FYNNEI. The CDR3 consists of 12 residues. Losses at the gene ends were 9 bases for V and 5 bases for J; bases not matched to a gene: 2. The CDR3 sequence: CARGQGEETQYF. CDR3 sequence (DNA): TGTGCCAGGGGACAGGGGGAGGAGACCCAGTACTTC.

The chain uses TRBV4-1 and TRBJ2-1; possibly TRBD2 for D (6 bases). The CDR3 is made up of 15 amino acids. Germline V gene sequence: CDR1 MGHRA, CDR2 YSYEKL. The V gene lost 1 base and the J gene lost 7 bases, with 14 bases spanning the gap. The CDR3 DNA follows: TGCGCCAGCAGCCAAGTTGGGGGGTTGAGGAATGAGCAGTTCTTC. Translated, it gives CASSQVGGLRNEQFF.

The gene calls are TRBV7-2 and TRBJ1-1; D uncertain. V lost 8 bases and J lost 4, with 14 bases in between. CDR1 and CDR2 (germline): SGHTA, FQGNSA. The CDR3 length is 13 residues. The CDR3: CASGIFLSTEAFF. The CDR3 DNA is TGTGCCAGCGGGATATTCTTGAGCACTGAAGCTTTCTTT.

The rearrangement joins TRBV6-1 to TRBJ1-4, with a possible D match to TRBD1 (5 bases). The CDR3 length is 15 residues. Between the trimmed V and J ends, which lost 5 bases and 5 bases, there was a span of 15 bases. Per germline, CDR1 MNHNS and CDR2 SASEGT. The chain's CDR3 is CASSPDRAGNEKLFF. The CDR3 DNA reads TGTGCCAGCAGTCCCGACCGCGCAGGGAATGAAAAACTGTTTTTT.

This chain uses TRBV10-3 with TRBJ2-1, with a weak D call TRBD2 (5 bases). The CDR3 sequence is 11 residues long. Trimming pared 4 bases from V and 10 bases from J, leaving 8 bases between. Germline V gives CDR1 ENHRY, CDR2 SYGVKD. CDR3 sequence reads: CAISGGGEQFF. The DNA of the CDR3 is TGTGCCATCAGTGGCGGAGGAGAGCAGTTCTTC.

CDR3 sequence reads: CASSLLLGQDYGYTF. The CDR3 DNA follows: TGTGCCAGCAGTTTACTCTTGGGACAGGACTATGGCTACACCTTC. V usage is TRBV6-5 and J usage is TRBJ1-2; 8 nucleotides match TRBD1. In germline, CDR1 is MNHEY, CDR2 SVGAGI. The junction had 7 bases not matched to a gene; V was cut back by 4 bases and J by 3 bases. There are 15 residues in the CDR3.

V gene TRBV7-9 combines with J gene TRBJ2-2; D may be TRBD2 (6 bases). Trimming left V 5 bases short and J 3 bases short, with 16 bases between. In germline, CDR1 is SEHNR, CDR2 FQNEAQ (reference sequence). The CDR3 sequence is 16 residues long. The CDR3, as DNA: TGTGCCAGCAGCACCGGGACTCCCGAGGACACCGGGGAGCTGTTTTTT. Translated, it gives CASSTGTPEDTGELFF. Full variable domain (rest looked up from reference TRBV7-9 and TRBJ2-2): DTGVSQNPRHKITKRGQNVTFRCDPISEHNRLYWYRQTLGQGPEFLTYFQNEAQLEKSRLLSDRFSAERPKGSFSTLEIQRTEQGDSAMYLCASSTGTPEDTGELFFGEGSRLTVL.

The chain carries TRBV30 and TRBJ2-4; 9 nucleotides match TRBD2. V gave up 0 bases and J gave up 6 bases; unmatched junction bases: 6. This CDR3 is 15 amino acids long. From germline, CDR1 is GTSNPN and CDR2 SVGIG (reference sequence). CDR3 nucleotide sequence: TGTGCCTGGAGTGTCGATAGCGGGAGTTTAAACATTCAGTACTTC. This translates into CAWSVDSGSLNIQYF.

The chain is built from TRBV5-4 and TRBJ2-7, with 10 bases aligning to TRBD2. The CDR3 is made up of 14 amino acids. The trim removed 4 bases at V and 2 bases at J, leaving 3 bases unmatched. Germline V lookup: CDR1 SGHNT, CDR2 YYREEE (reference sequence). The CDR3 spells CASSPGTSAYEQYF. In nucleotides, the CDR3 is TGTGCCAGCAGCCCGGGGACTAGCGCCTACGAGCAGTACTTC.

The genes are TRBV4-3 and TRBJ2-2, with 14 bases that match TRBD2. The V gene end was trimmed by 1 base and the J gene end by 6 bases; junction bases not matched to a gene: 10. This CDR3 spans 19 amino acids. Germline assignment: CDR1 LGHNA and CDR2 YSLEER. This CDR3 reads CASSQGGLAGDRGPGELFF. The CDR3 DNA reads as TGCGCCAGCAGCCAAGGGGGACTAGCGGGAGATCGGGGCCCCGGGGAGCTGTTTTTT.

The CDR3: CASSLEEAGAREAFF. In nucleotides, the CDR3 is TGTGCCAGCAGCTTGGAGGAGGCGGGGGCGCGGGAAGCTTTCTTT. V gene TRBV7-9 combines with J gene TRBJ1-1, with D possibly matching TRBD1 (6 bases). Trimming pared 3 bases from V and 8 bases from J, leaving 19 bases between. Germline CDR1 SEHNR, CDR2 FQNEAQ (reference sequence). The CDR3 has 15 residues.

The V gene is TRBV7-2, the J gene TRBJ1-4; TRBD1 aligns across 9 bases. CDR3 length: 16 residues. The trim removed 5 bases at V and 3 bases at J, leaving 7 bases unmatched. In germline, CDR1 is SGHTA, CDR2 FQGNSA. The CDR3 DNA sequence: TGTGCCAGCAGCCGGGACAGGGAGGCTCCTAATGAAAAACTGTTTTTT. This codes for CASSRDREAPNEKLFF. Combining the CDR3 with reference TRBV7-2 and TRBJ1-4 gives the whole variable domain GAGVSQSPSNKVTEKGKDVELRCDPISGHTALYWYRQSLGQGLEFLIYFQGNSAPDKSGLPSDRFSAERTGGSVSTLTIQRTQQEDSAVYLCASSRDREAPNEKLFFGSGTQLSVL.